The 8 T cell receptor beta chains presented below share a single source sample, sequenced in a study of T cell responses to AZD1222 COVID-19 vaccine. Clones were sequenced by immunoSEQ multiplex PCR, and TCRdb holds only the in-frame ones, with some missing. The table has 150,000 or so clones, around nine tenths seen once; the top ten hold 4% to 6%. Material: peripheral blood, obtained on day 0 of AZD1222 vaccination. These receptors were obtained from an adult in good health.

The table lists this clone with a count of one. The V gene is TRBV9, the J gene TRBJ2-5; D unclear. V was trimmed by 2 bases and J by 3 bases, leaving 8 bases between them. Germline CDR1 reads SGDLS; CDR2 reads YYNGEE. The CDR3 is 13 amino acids. The CDR3 sequence: CASSVRHEETQYF. The CDR3 nucleotides read TGTGCCAGCAGCGTGAGACACGAAGAGACCCAGTACTTC.

This clone was observed once. The rearrangement uses TRBV28 and TRBJ2-7; TRBD2 aligns across 8 bases. This CDR3 comprises 12 residues. Per germline, CDR1 MDHEN and CDR2 SYDVKM. V gave up 6 bases and J gave up 7 bases; unmatched junction bases: 5. Here the CDR3 reads CASSGRAFEQYF. CDR3 DNA: TGTGCCAGCAGCGGGAGGGCCTTTGAGCAGTACTTC.

V and J are TRBV7-9 and TRBJ2-7, with D uncertain. Germline V lookup: CDR1 SEHNR, CDR2 FQNEAQ (reference sequence). Between the trimmed V and J ends, which lost 4 bases and 3 bases, there was a span of 10 bases. This CDR3 contains 13 residues. The CDR3 DNA sequence: TGTGCCAGCAGCTCTACGGTGAACTACGAGCAGTACTTC. Translated: CASSSTVNYEQYF. Full variable domain (missing parts from reference TRBV7-9 and TRBJ2-7): DTGVSQNPRHKITKRGQNVTFRCDPISEHNRLYWYRQTLGQGPEFLTYFQNEAQLEKSRLLSDRFSAERPKGSFSTLEIQRTEQGDSAMYLCASSSTVNYEQYFGPGTRLTVT.

This sequence joins TRBV5-8 and TRBJ2-7; D perhaps matches TRBD1 (6 bases). Germline CDR1 SGHTS, CDR2 YDEGEE. CDR3 size: 12 residues. V lost 6 bases to trimming and J lost 5 bases, with 12 bases between them. The CDR3 protein is CASTLGANEQYF. CDR3 DNA: TGTGCCAGCACCCTGGGGGCCAACGAGCAGTACTTC.

CDR3: CASSVSSDTQYF. For the CDR3, the DNA is TGTGCCAGCAGCGTATCTTCAGATACGCAGTATTTT. The chain recombines TRBV9 with TRBJ2-3; D unclear. Germline V lookup: CDR1 SGDLS, CDR2 YYNGEE. Trimming left V 1 base short and J 4 bases short, with 4 bases between. This CDR3 is built from 12 residues. The whole variable domain, filled in from reference TRBV9 and TRBJ2-3, reads DSGVTQTPKHLITATGQRVTLRCSPRSGDLSVYWYQQSLDQGLQFLIQYYNGEERAKGNILERFSAQQFPDLHSELNLSSLELGDSALYFCASSVSSDTQYFGPGTRLTVL.

The chain couples TRBV18 to TRBJ2-5; D uncertain. V was shortened by 2 bases and J by 1 base, with 5 bases between the two germline ends. Looked up from germline, CDR1 is KGHSH and CDR2 is LQKENI. This CDR3 has 13 residues. Here the CDR3 reads CASSPALQETQYF. The CDR3 DNA reads as TGTGCCAGCTCACCAGCCCTCCAAGAGACCCAGTACTTC.

V gene TRBV7-9 combines with J gene TRBJ2-1; D remains unclear. CDR3 length: 13 residues. V lost 2 bases, J lost 10 bases, and 12 bases lay in between. Germline loops: CDR1 SEHNR, CDR2 FQNEAQ (reference sequence). CDR3: CASSLWPTGEQFF. CDR3 nucleotides: TGTGCCAGCAGCTTATGGCCCACCGGGGAGCAGTTCTTC.

The chain carries TRBV27 and TRBJ2-1, with 9 nucleotides matching TRBD2. V shed 2 bases and J 0 bases; nucleotides not matched to a gene: 5. The V gene's germline CDR1 is MNHEY and CDR2 SMNVEV (reference sequence). The CDR3 totals 17 residues. This CDR3 reads CASSLSGGRSSYNEQFF. Written as DNA, the CDR3 is TGTGCCAGCAGTTTAAGCGGGGGGAGGAGCTCCTACAATGAGCAGTTCTTC.